This entry lists 31 T cell receptor beta chains sequenced from one sample in a study of CD8+ T cells in alopecia areata listed by TCRdb under 2018. Libraries were constructed by the immunoSEQ multiplex PCR assay. To provide template for TCR sequencing, every sample had RNA extracted and reverse transcribed into cDNA. Sourced from immuneACCESS, this table was stored by TCRdb with only in-frame sequences that have V and J called. A share of the clones is absent; for the studies checked, an unresolved V gene accounts for under half, and the remainder has no known explanation. The sample data list over 150,000 clones, and around half of these were observed just once. 10% to 11% of the sample is taken by the ten largest. The label giving this sample's time point can be read as: roughly 24 weeks on oral tofacitinib. The treatment or condition label on this specimen signifies: oral pan-JAK inhibitor, 5-10 mg twice daily.

The sequences come from CD8+ T cells sorted from blood, collected at week 24, from a patient treated with tofacitinib. These receptors originate from a human donor with alopecia areata.

A few counts support this clone. CDR3 protein: CASSIRDSEAFF. CDR3 sequence (DNA): TGTGCCAGCAGCATCCGGGACAGTGAAGCTTTCTTT. This sequence joins TRBV11-3 and TRBJ1-1; TRBD1 matches 7 bases. J gave up 7 bases and V 5 bases, and 4 bases lay outside the gene matches. Germline CDR1 is SGHNT and CDR2 is YENEEA. This CDR3 contains 12 residues.

The chain joins TRBV4-3 to TRBJ2-7, with 8 bases aligning to TRBD1. The germline CDR1 and CDR2 sequences are LGHNA and YSLEER. The CDR3 runs to 15 residues. Trimming took 1 base from V and 0 from J; bases not matched to a gene: 2. CDR3 in DNA: TGCGCCAGCAGCCAAGGTCAGGGGGCCTCCTACGAGCAGTACTTC. Protein product: CASSQGQGASYEQYF.

The chain links TRBV27 to TRBJ2-7, with D possibly matching TRBD1 (5 bases). Germline CDR1 and CDR2: MNHEY and SMNVEV (reference sequence). The CDR3 covers 15 residues. The V end lost 4 bases, the J end lost 3 bases, and 16 bases lay between the germline ends. CDR3 nucleotides: TGTGCCAGCAGTTCATCCCCGACAGCTTACTACGAGCAGTACTTC. It encodes CASSSSPTAYYEQYF.

This sequence joins TRBV30 and TRBJ1-1; D is unresolved. Trimming took 4 bases from V and 5 from J, leaving 14 bases between them. Germline lookup yields CDR1 GTSNPN and CDR2 SVGIG (reference sequence). This CDR3 has 13 amino acids. The CDR3 loop is CAWTYSPETEAFF. The CDR3 coding sequence is TGTGCCTGGACATATTCACCCGAGACTGAAGCTTTCTTT.

The V gene is TRBV7-9, the J gene TRBJ1-5, with D unresolved. Germline V gene lookup returns CDR1 SEHNR and CDR2 FQNEAQ (reference sequence). The CDR3 runs 15 residues. Trimming left V 5 bases short and J 3 bases short, with 14 bases between. This CDR3 is CASSPRLWFNQPQHF. The CDR3 DNA reads TGTGCCAGCAGCCCCCGGCTTTGGTTCAATCAGCCCCAGCATTTT.

The chain couples TRBV25-1 to TRBJ2-3; possibly TRBD2 for D (5 bases). CDR1 is MGHDK and CDR2 is SYGVNS in the germline V gene. This CDR3 is built from 14 residues. Trimming stripped 5 bases from V and 2 bases from J, with 11 bases between. CDR3 nucleotide sequence: TGTGCCAGCAGTAGTCAGCGGACCACAGATACGCAGTATTTT. Its protein product is CASSSQRTTDTQYF.

This clone appeared a few times. This chain links TRBV29-1 with TRBJ1-1; D not certain. The CDR3 runs 11 residues. Germline V lookup: CDR1 SQVTM, CDR2 ANQGSEA. The ends were cut back, 5 bases at V and 6 bases at J, with 10 bases in the middle. The CDR3 protein is CSVTILAEAFF. Here the CDR3 DNA reads TGCAGCGTTACAATCCTTGCTGAAGCTTTCTTT.

This clone was observed a handful of times. The chain combines TRBV19 with TRBJ2-1, with TRBD1 identical over 7 bases. Germline V CDR1 and CDR2: LNHDA, SQIVND (reference sequence). The ends lost 5 bases at V and 0 bases at J; junction bases unmatched: 4. The CDR3 totals 15 residues. The CDR3 loop is CASSSTGNSYNEQFF. The CDR3 nucleotides read TGTGCCAGTAGTTCGACAGGGAACTCCTACAATGAGCAGTTCTTC.

The chain uses TRBV2 and TRBJ1-1; 10 nucleotides line up with TRBD1. V shed 2 bases and J 4 bases; nucleotides not matched to a gene: 7. This CDR3 contains 16 residues. Germline V CDR1 and CDR2: SNHLY, FYNNEI. This CDR3 is CASSEYDRGRSTEAFF. In DNA, the CDR3 is TGTGCCAGCAGTGAATATGACAGGGGGCGGAGCACTGAAGCTTTCTTT.

The chain employs TRBV29-1 and TRBJ2-7; perhaps TRBD1 as D (5 bases). V lost 6 bases to trimming and J lost 0 bases, with 12 bases between them. Looked up from germline, CDR1 is SQVTM and CDR2 is ANQGSEA. The CDR3 totals 13 residues. CDR3 sequence (DNA): TGCAGCGTCCCTTCGACAGACTCCTACGAGCAGTACTTC. Translating it yields CSVPSTDSYEQYF.

The sample holds a few counts of this clone. The chain recombines TRBV5-6 with TRBJ2-1, with 7 bases matching TRBD1. The CDR3 sequence is 14 residues long. J lost 8 bases, V lost 1 base, and 6 bases had no gene match. Germline V gene data show CDR1 as SGHDT and CDR2 as YYEEEE. The chain's CDR3 is CASSLRDRPYEQFF. The CDR3 region has the DNA TGTGCCAGCAGCTTGCGGGACAGACCCTATGAGCAGTTCTTC.

V and J are TRBV4-2 and TRBJ2-1; 7 nucleotides align to TRBD1. Germline CDR1 is LGHNA and CDR2 is YNFKEQ. J gave up 4 bases and V 4 bases, and 4 bases lay outside the gene matches. This CDR3 has 14 residues. Here the CDR3 reads CASSPKGAYNEQFF. The CDR3 nucleotides are TGTGCCAGCAGCCCAAAGGGGGCTTACAATGAGCAGTTCTTC.

The J gene is TRBJ1-1, the V gene TRBV6-6; unclear D gene. This CDR3 is 12 amino acids long. V was clipped by 7 bases and J by 6 bases, with 12 bases between them. Germline-derived CDR1 and CDR2 are MNHNY and SVGAGI (reference sequence). CDR3: CASTYMGAEAFF. The CDR3 DNA reads as TGTGCCAGCACCTACATGGGCGCTGAAGCTTTCTTT.

This clone came up a few times. V is TRBV19 and J is TRBJ1-1; D is uncertain. The CDR3 contains 13 residues. V was trimmed by 6 bases and J by 0 bases, leaving 8 bases between them. Germline assignment: CDR1 LNHDA and CDR2 SQIVND (reference sequence). The CDR3 sequence: CASRPGLNTEAFF. CDR3 DNA: TGTGCCAGTAGACCGGGATTGAACACTGAAGCTTTCTTT. The variable domain in full, completed from reference TRBV19 and TRBJ1-1, reads DGGITQSPKYLFRKEGQNVTLSCEQNLNHDAMYWYRQDPGQGLRLIYYSQIVNDFQKGDIAEGYSVSREKKESFPLTVTSAQKNPTAFYLCASRPGLNTEAFFGQGTRLTVV.

This clone appeared once. The V gene is TRBV11-2, the J gene TRBJ2-1; D is perhaps TRBD2 (6 bases). Per the germline V gene, CDR1 is SGHAT and CDR2 is FQNNGV. Trimming took off 5 bases at V and 5 bases at J, with 16 bases between the two ends. This CDR3 is 15 amino acids long. The CDR3 protein is CASSHTWGLNNEQFF. CDR3 DNA: TGTGCCAGCAGCCACACGTGGGGACTCAACAATGAGCAGTTCTTC.

This chain connects TRBV5-1 to TRBJ1-1; 7 nucleotides align to TRBD1. This CDR3 region has 14 residues. V lost 4 bases, J lost 3 bases, and 6 bases stayed unmatched. Germline V gives CDR1 SGHRS, CDR2 YFSETQ. CDR3 sequence: CASSQRQGYTEAFF. The CDR3 DNA sequence: TGCGCCAGCAGCCAGAGACAGGGTTACACTGAAGCTTTCTTT.

This rearrangement joins TRBV7-8 to TRBJ2-7, with 10 bases that match TRBD1. In germline, CDR1 is SGHVS, CDR2 FQNEAQ. The CDR3 sequence is 15 residues long. V was pared by 5 bases and J by 4 bases, with 8 bases of the junction left unmatched. The CDR3 sequence: CASSTRQGAAYEQYF. The CDR3 DNA reads TGTGCCAGCAGCACCCGACAGGGGGCGGCATACGAGCAGTACTTC.

This clone is deemed medium-sized. The rearrangement links TRBV11-2 to TRBJ2-1; 7 nucleotides agree with TRBD2. The CDR3 consists of 15 residues. The germline V gene has CDR1 SGHAT and CDR2 FQNNGV. Germline trimming cut 5 bases from V and 9 bases from J; bases unmatched to any gene: 13. The CDR3 nucleotides are TGTGCCAGCAGCCTCGGGATAGCGGGCTCTGGTGAGCAGTTCTTC. It codes for CASSLGIAGSGEQFF.

The chain couples TRBV5-1 to TRBJ1-6, with TRBD1 matching 7 bases. The CDR3 has 14 residues. Germline trimming cut 4 bases from V and 6 bases from J; bases unmatched to any gene: 4. Germline V gene data show CDR1 as SGHRS and CDR2 as YFSETQ. CDR3: CASSPDRSNSPLHF. CDR3 nucleotides: TGCGCCAGCAGCCCGGACAGGAGTAATTCACCCCTCCACTTT.

V gene TRBV27 combines with J gene TRBJ1-2, with TRBD1 matching over 7 bases. Germline CDR1 is MNHEY and CDR2 is SMNVEV (reference sequence). V shed 6 bases and J 1 base; nucleotides not matched to a gene: 11. The CDR3 contains 16 residues. CDR3 in DNA: TGTGCCAGCAGCGCCGTCACAGGGGTAGTTAACTATGGCTACACCTTC. This gives the protein CASSAVTGVVNYGYTF.

The gene calls are TRBV11-2 and TRBJ2-1; maybe TRBD1 (5 bases). Trimming stripped 5 bases from V and 4 bases from J, with 9 bases between. The CDR3 covers 13 residues. Germline V gene lookup returns CDR1 SGHAT and CDR2 FQNNGV. The CDR3 protein is CASSPDSYNEQFF. Written as DNA, the CDR3 is TGTGCCAGCAGCCCAGACAGTTACAATGAGCAGTTCTTC.

The rearrangement uses TRBV28 and TRBJ1-5, with 10 nucleotides matching TRBD1. The ends lost 6 bases at V and 4 bases at J; junction bases unmatched: 6. CDR3 length: 15 residues. Germline CDR1 reads MDHEN; CDR2 reads SYDVKM. In DNA form, the CDR3 reads TGTGCCAGCAGCGACCGGGACAGGGGAAATCAGCCCCAGCATTTT. Protein product: CASSDRDRGNQPQHF.

J is TRBJ2-3 and V is TRBV5-6; a weak D match, TRBD2 (5 bases). Germline assignment: CDR1 SGHDT and CDR2 YYEEEE. The CDR3 runs 12 residues. V lost 1 base, J lost 8 bases, and 8 bases lay in between. CDR3 DNA: TGTGCCAGCAGCTTGAACGGAGGTACGCAGTATTTT. It codes for CASSLNGGTQYF.

The chain carries TRBV19 and TRBJ2-7, with D possibly matching TRBD1 (6 bases). Germline V lookup: CDR1 LNHDA, CDR2 SQIVND (reference sequence). The CDR3 has 15 amino acids. Trimming left V 0 bases short and J 3 bases short, with 12 bases between. Here the CDR3 DNA reads TGTGCCAGTAGTATAGATGGGACATCGTACTACGAGCAGTACTTC. Encoded protein: CASSIDGTSYYEQYF. Full variable domain (missing parts from reference TRBV19 and TRBJ2-7): DGGITQSPKYLFRKEGQNVTLSCEQNLNHDAMYWYRQDPGQGLRLIYYSQIVNDFQKGDIAEGYSVSREKKESFPLTVTSAQKNPTAFYLCASSIDGTSYYEQYFGPGTRLTVT.

The genes are TRBV30 and TRBJ1-1; 7 positions match TRBD1. CDR3 length: 13 residues. J was trimmed by 2 bases and V by 5 bases; bases with no gene match: 5. In germline, CDR1 is GTSNPN, CDR2 SVGIG (reference sequence). CDR3 region: CAWDRVVNTEAFF. The CDR3 region has the DNA TGTGCCTGGGACAGGGTTGTCAACACTGAAGCTTTCTTT.

This clone appeared once. This sequence joins TRBV29-1 and TRBJ2-1, with 9 bases matching TRBD2. Germline values: CDR1 SQVTM, CDR2 ANQGSEA. This CDR3 has 14 amino acids. The V and J ends lost 5 bases and 3 bases, in that order; junction bases with no gene match: 5. The CDR3 DNA follows: TGCAGCGTTCGGGCTAGCGGGGTCTACAATGAGCAGTTCTTC. The encoded protein is CSVRASGVYNEQFF.

The rearrangement uses TRBV12-5 and TRBJ1-1; weak D call: TRBD1 (5 bases). Germline CDR1 and CDR2: LGHNT and FRNRAP. The CDR3 consists of 14 residues. V dropped 2 bases and J dropped 4 bases, with 11 bases sitting between them. Here the CDR3 DNA reads TGTGCTAGTGGTTTGAGTGGGGGGGTCACTGAAGCTTTCTTT. It is translated as CASGLSGGVTEAFF. The full variable domain, in which reference TRBV12-5 and TRBJ1-1 provide the parts outside the CDR3, is DARVTQTPRHKVTEMGQEVTMRCQPILGHNTVFWYRQTMMQGLELLAYFRNRAPLDDSGMPKDRFSAEMPDATLATLKIQPSEPRDSAVYFCASGLSGGVTEAFFGQGTRLTVV.

CDR3 protein: CASSEFDTRSYEQYF. The DNA for the CDR3 is TGTGCCAGCAGTGAATTTGACACAAGAAGCTACGAGCAGTACTTC. The chain uses TRBV6-1 and TRBJ2-7; D uncertain. The CDR3 runs to 15 residues. The V and J ends lost 2 bases and 3 bases respectively, with 14 bases between them. Per germline, CDR1 MNHNS and CDR2 SASEGT.

The chain's CDR3 is CASRLAGTDTQYF. The CDR3 bases are TGTGCCAGTCGACTAGCGGGGACAGATACGCAGTATTTT. The chain uses TRBV19 and TRBJ2-3; 11 positions agree with TRBD2. The CDR3 length is 13 residues. The germline V gene encodes CDR1 LNHDA and CDR2 SQIVND (reference sequence). V was pared by 8 bases and J by 3 bases, with 1 base of the junction left unmatched.

In its sample, this clone was seen once. CDR3 in amino acids: CASSREGVYGYTF. The CDR3, as DNA: TGTGCCAGCAGCCGAGAAGGAGTCTATGGCTACACCTTC. The chain carries TRBV13 and TRBJ1-2; D is undetermined. Germline V CDR1 and CDR2: PRHDT, FYEKMQ (reference sequence). Trimming removed 5 bases from V and 4 bases from J, with 11 bases in between. The CDR3 has 13 residues.

This clone showed up just a few times. The CDR3 reads CSVEDSFTSTDTQYF. The CDR3 DNA reads as TGCAGCGTTGAAGACAGTTTCACTAGCACAGATACGCAGTATTTT. This chain links TRBV29-1 with TRBJ2-3; unclear D gene. The germline V gene encodes CDR1 SQVTM and CDR2 ANQGSEA. This CDR3 is 15 amino acids long. V gave up 0 bases and J gave up 0 bases, with 10 bases separating them.